A selection of T cell receptor beta chains follows, all from one sample in a study of shared clonotypes between healthy human individuals. The protocol was immunoSEQ multiplex PCR, while the TCRdb copy is restricted to in-frame clones and leaves out a portion. The sample includes approximately 1.1 million clones, 70% to 80% of them seen just once. Input material: memory CD4+ T cells from PBMCs. These receptors were taken from a young man in good health. Some clones in this sample may be carry-over from other donors' samples. The CDR3 runs from the conserved cysteine through the conserved F or W.

v_call,j_call,cdr3_aa
TRBV6-1,TRBJ1-3,CASSGTVPFSGNTIYF
TRBV15,TRBJ1-1,CATSPRLVDTEAFF
TRBV27,TRBJ2-5,CASSLVGKETQYF
TRBV7-2,TRBJ2-5,CASSSLGRTVQETQYF
TRBV6-6,TRBJ1-5,CASSPGRGGNQPQHF
TRBV28,TRBJ2-5,CASSRPTPIATQYF
TRBV21-1,TRBJ2-5,CASSLGRERETQYF
TRBV19,TRBJ2-2,CASSGGPHAGELFF
TRBV5-1,TRBJ2-2,CASSLVGGRANTGELFF
TRBV11-3,TRBJ2-1,CASSQPGKGFGEQFF
TRBV11-1,TRBJ1-3,CASSLLFSGNTIYF
TRBV27,TRBJ2-7,CASSNRDNRYEQYF
TRBV11-1,TRBJ1-1,CASSLAGTRGEAFF
TRBV7-9,TRBJ2-5,CASSLATGVRQTQYF
TRBV5-1,TRBJ2-7,CASSLAPATGGQNEQYF
TRBV7-2,TRBJ2-1,CASSLVGAPSYNEQFF
TRBV9,TRBJ2-3,CASSVSGHLDTQYF
TRBV29-1,TRBJ2-4,CSVNVNGIQYF
TRBV10-1,TRBJ2-1,CASKERREGQNEQFF
TRBV7-2,TRBJ1-1,CASSLQRKQEAFF
TRBV5-8,TRBJ1-4,CASSRPKLPAGKLFF
TRBV7-9,TRBJ1-1,CASSPQQGGTEAFF
TRBV5-4,TRBJ2-3,CASSPTGTGTDTQYF
TRBV5-1,TRBJ1-2,CASSGGQGPIMGYGYTF
TRBV6-1,TRBJ1-1,CASSDFRLNTEAFF
TRBV5-6,TRBJ2-1,CASSLTISTNEQFF
TRBV2,TRBJ1-4,CASSDRAREKLFF
TRBV7-9,TRBJ2-2,CASSLSLPNTGELFF
TRBV5-4,TRBJ2-7,CASSTGTSRQYF
TRBV10-3,TRBJ2-1,CAISERDSSYNEQFF
TRBV5-1,TRBJ2-1,CASSRVGSGYNEQFF
TRBV5-1,TRBJ2-4,CASSLLAGGPNPAKNIQYF
TRBV5-4,TRBJ2-5,CASSLGTDPQETQYF
TRBV5-1,TRBJ1-2,CASSATVNYGYTF
TRBV5-8,TRBJ2-3,CASSSGTSGPSDTQYF
TRBV7-2,TRBJ2-2,CASSLFGSGQTGELFF
TRBV7-9,TRBJ1-1,CASSLLTNVIEAFF
TRBV5-6,TRBJ2-5,CASSLLAGGRETQYF
TRBV6-5,TRBJ2-1,CASRYRGYNEQFF
TRBV11-2,TRBJ2-1,CASSKWVSGSSYNEQFF
TRBV18,TRBJ2-7,CASSRNWDGGSGEQYF